This TCR beta chain emerged from a study of blood T cell repertoires in COVID-19. Study in general: Italy, Spain and the United States were the sources of the convalescent and acute COVID-19 samples. The cDNA or gDNA used as material had been derived from T cells, B-cell-depleted T cells, or PBMCs.

In the original analysis: Reference gene primer amplification yielded estimated nucleated cell counts. The protocol was immunoSEQ multiplex PCR, while the TCRdb copy is restricted to in-frame clones and leaves out a portion. V, J and clone size reflect that table, while D and trimming were determined from the DNA. The sample yields over 200,000 clones, 70% to 90% seen once. The CDR3 is 13 amino acids. In germline, CDR1 is SGHTA, CDR2 FQGNSA. V was shortened by 3 bases and J by 1 base, with 6 bases between the two germline ends. This sequence joins TRBV7-2 and TRBJ2-5; TRBD2 is a possible D gene (5 bases). This TCR was recovered from a woman aged 18-29 years who had recovered from COVID-19. The sample comprised peripheral blood. The CDR3 DNA sequence: TGTGCCAGCAGCTTCGGGATCCAAGAGACCCAGTACTTC. Amino acid sequence: CASSFGIQETQYF.